The 18 T cell receptor beta chains presented below share a single source sample, sequenced in a study of T cells in Graves' hyperthyroidism and ophthalmopathy. From RNA transcripts, TCR beta CDR3 regions were amplified. First-round RT-PCR of the TCR CDR3 relied on the HTBI primer set. TCRdb re-derived calls from the multiplex PCR reads in MiXCR, one entry per CDR3 protein. The sample contains roughly 24,000 distinct CDR3 sequences, under 55% of which appear only once. Input material: blood. These TCRs come from a woman younger than 45 with Graves' hyperthyroidism.

At least ten counts were recorded for this clonotype. The J gene is TRBJ2-2, the V gene TRBV5-5; D remains ambiguous. The V gene's germline CDR1 is SGHKS and CDR2 YYEKEE (reference sequence). The V and J ends lost 1 base and 1 base respectively, with 8 bases between them. The CDR3 has 15 residues. In DNA form, the CDR3 reads TGTGCCAGCAGCTTGTTGGAGAGGAACACCGGGGAGCTGTTTTTT. Protein sequence: CASSLLERNTGELFF.

By its share, this clonotype is medium-sized. The V gene is TRBV20-1, the J gene TRBJ1-6; tentatively, D is TRBD1 (5 bases). The CDR3 is made up of 15 amino acids. Germline V gene lookup returns CDR1 DFQATT and CDR2 SNEGSKA (reference sequence). Trimming stripped 4 bases from V and 5 bases from J, with 15 bases between. CDR3 coding DNA: TGCAGTGCTACTAGGGGTTTCGTCGATAATTCACCCCTCCACTTT. Translation: CSATRGFVDNSPLHF.

As concerns this clonotype: The junction and the germline gene differ at one end; a read error may be behind it. The J gene is TRBJ2-7, the V gene TRBV6-6, with 13 bases lining up with TRBD2. CDR3 length equals 16 residues. CDR1 MNHNY and CDR2 SVGAGI come from the germline V gene (reference sequence). The CDR3 nucleotides read TGCGCCAGCATCAAATCGGGGACTAGCGGGGTCTACGAGCAGTACTTC. Encoded protein: CASIKSGTSGVYEQYF.

V gene TRBV7-9 combines with J gene TRBJ1-3; 8 nucleotides line up with TRBD1. With 3 bases clipped from V and 4 bases from J, the junction kept 5 bases outside the gene matches. Germline V gene lookup returns CDR1 SEHNR and CDR2 FQNEAQ (reference sequence). The length of the CDR3 is 15 residues. CDR3 loop: CASSFSTGVGNTIYF. The DNA of the CDR3 is TGTGCCAGCAGCTTCTCGACAGGGGTCGGAAACACCATATATTTT.

A remark on this clonotype: At one end, the junction sequence differs from germline, possibly due to a read error. The chain is built from TRBV12-3 or TRBV12-4 and TRBJ2-1; a weak D match, TRBD1 (6 bases). The CDR3 has 16 residues. For the CDR3, the DNA is TGCGCCAGCAGTTCGTGGGGGCAGACAATTTACAATGAGCAGTTCTTC. Encoded protein: CASSSWGQTIYNEQFF.

The V call is TRBV10-3, the J call TRBJ1-3, with unresolved D. The V gene's germline CDR1 is ENHRY and CDR2 SYGVKD. The ends were cut back, 4 bases at V and 4 bases at J, with 20 bases in the middle. The CDR3 is 17 amino acids. CDR3 sequence reads: CAISGQHGPPPGNTIYF. The CDR3 nucleotides read TGTGCCATCAGTGGACAACACGGGCCTCCTCCAGGAAACACCATATATTTT.

The rearrangement joins TRBV20-1 to TRBJ2-1, with 9 positions matching TRBD2. Trimming at V came to 0 bases and at J to 6 bases, leaving 3 bases not matched to a gene. The CDR3 is 14 residues long. Germline CDR1 is DFQATT and CDR2 is SNEGSKA (reference sequence). DNA of the CDR3: TGCAGTGCTAGAGATGGGACTAGCATCAATGAGCAGTTCTTC. It translates to CSARDGTSINEQFF.

This clonotype was recorded at least ten times. This chain uses TRBV6-1 with TRBJ2-3; D might be TRBD1 or TRBD2, each matching 5 bases. Trimming left V 9 bases short and J 2 bases short, with 18 bases between. CDR3 length: 15 residues. Per the germline V gene, CDR1 is MNHNS and CDR2 is SASEGT. The CDR3 DNA is TGTGCCAGTGACCGGGACCATCAAGTCACAGATACGCAGTATTTT. Amino acid sequence: CASDRDHQVTDTQYF.

At least ten counts were recorded for this clonotype. The rearrangement joins TRBV6-1 to TRBJ2-7; 15 positions agree with TRBD2. Germline V gene sequence: CDR1 MNHNS, CDR2 SASEGT. This CDR3 spans 12 amino acids. This CDR3 reads CASREDGLAGGV. The CDR3 nucleotides are TGTGCCAGCAGAGAGGACGGACTAGCGGGAGGGGTC.

The J gene is TRBJ1-1, the V gene TRBV18; perhaps TRBD1 as D (5 bases). CDR3 size: 14 residues. CDR1 is KGHSH, CDR2 LQKENI, per germline. The germline V and J ends were trimmed by 6 bases and 5 bases, with 16 bases remaining between them. The CDR3 reads CASSSTREGTEAFF. Here the CDR3 DNA reads TGTGCCAGCTCTTCCACCAGGGAGGGGACTGAAGCTTTCTTT.

Details on this clonotype: Given the absence of the conserved phenylalanine or tryptophan at the CDR3 end, a read error is likely. The limits of the CDR3 on the DNA are not certain, so only TCRdb's listed CDR3 is given. The V gene is TRBV5-8, the J gene TRBJ1-5; the D call of TRBD1 is as the table states it, not checked on the DNA. Germline lookup yields CDR1 SGHTS and CDR2 YDEGEE. From its first to its last residue, the CDR3 has 14 amino acids. CDR3 loop: CASSPWTGNQPQHL.

V is TRBV20-1 and J is TRBJ2-7, with 11 bases identical to TRBD1. CDR1 DFQATT and CDR2 SNEGSKA come from the germline V gene (reference sequence). The CDR3 is 13 residues long. V lost 6 bases and J lost 3; bases outside the gene matches: 4. The CDR3 sequence is CSARTGGFYEQYF. CDR3 nucleotide sequence: TGCAGTGCCCGGACAGGGGGCTTCTACGAGCAGTACTTC.

At least ten counts were recorded for this clonotype. V and J are TRBV6-1 and TRBJ1-1, with D hard to call. This CDR3 has 12 amino acids. The germline CDR1 and CDR2 sequences are MNHNS and SASEGT. With 4 bases removed from V and 5 bases from J, the gap between germline ends came to 8 bases. The CDR3 nucleotides are TGTGCCAGCAGTGTGTCTGAAACTGAAGCTTTCTTT. Translation gives CASSVSETEAFF.

This clonotype is labeled as medium-sized. The rearrangement joins TRBV7-8 to TRBJ1-3; no clear D. The germline V and J ends were trimmed by 2 bases and 4 bases, with 6 bases remaining between them. Germline values: CDR1 SGHVS, CDR2 FQNEAQ. The CDR3 has 13 residues. CDR3 bases: TGTGCCAGCAGCTTACGTTTGGGAAACACCATATATTTT. This encodes CASSLRLGNTIYF.

Worth noting for this clonotype: The junction departs from the called germline gene at one end, perhaps through a read error. The V gene is TRBV5-1, the J gene TRBJ2-5; 7 bases map to TRBD1. This CDR3 is 13 amino acids long. Germline CDR1 and CDR2: SGHRS and YFSETQ. The CDR3 region has the DNA TGCGCCATCAGCTTACAGGGGCACGAGACCCAGTACTTC. It translates to CAISLQGHETQYF. Together with reference TRBV5-1 and TRBJ2-5, the CDR3 gives the full variable domain: KAGVTQTPRYLIKTRGQQVTLSCSPISGHRSVSWYQQTPGQGLQFLFEYFSETQRNKGNFPGRFSGRQFSNSRSEMNVSTLELGDSALYLCAISLQGHETQYFGPGTRLLVL.

The CDR3 spells CATSDGAGGDPFYGYTF. The CDR3 DNA reads TGTGCCACCAGTGATGGGGCAGGGGGCGACCCTTTCTATGGCTACACCTTC. V and J are TRBV24-1 and TRBJ1-2, with 8 bases lining up with TRBD1. Germline V gives CDR1 KGHDR, CDR2 SFDVKD. J gave up 4 bases and V 3 bases, and 12 bases lay outside the gene matches. This CDR3 has 17 amino acids.

The rearrangement links TRBV7-6 to TRBJ2-7, with D perhaps matching TRBD1 or TRBD2 (5 bases each). The CDR3 loop spans 15 amino acids. Germline V gene sequence: CDR1 SGHVS, CDR2 FNYEAQ. Trimming cost V 5 bases and J 5 bases, with 19 bases left between them. CDR3 residues: CASSPYSVGTDEQYF. The CDR3 DNA is TGTGCCAGCAGCCCATACAGTGTAGGGACGGACGAGCAGTACTTC.

This clonotype is labeled as medium-sized. J is TRBJ1-6 and V is TRBV20-1, with D unclear. Trimming shortened V by 6 bases and J by 6 bases, and 15 bases separated the two germline ends. The CDR3 is 14 amino acids. In germline, CDR1 is DFQATT, CDR2 SNEGSKA (reference sequence). The CDR3 DNA reads as TGCAGTGCCAGGTCAGGCCTTCTTAATTCACCCCTCCACTTT. Translated: CSARSGLLNSPLHF.